The 29 T cell receptor beta chains below come from one sample, sequenced in a study of siplizumab effects on memory and regulatory T cells. Data came from immunoSEQ multiplex PCR; TCRdb stores just in-frame clones and leaves some out. The table lists about 100,000 clones, about 91% of them singletons, with roughly 2.6% in the top ten. Specimen: CD4+ T cells sorted from blood. The origin of the receptors is a human donor in good health. Some clones in this sample may be carry-over from other donors' samples.

The chain recombines TRBV5-1 with TRBJ1-4; tentative D call: TRBD1 (5 bases). This CDR3 region has 13 residues. The V gene's germline CDR1 is SGHRS and CDR2 YFSETQ. V gave up 9 bases and J gave up 0 bases, with 9 bases separating them. Here the CDR3 reads CATRESTNEKLFF. The CDR3 region has the DNA TGCGCCACCAGGGAATCAACTAATGAAAAACTGTTTTTT.

This chain's CDR3 is CASSLPQGKETQYF. DNA of the CDR3: TGTGCCAGCAGCTTGCCACAGGGGAAAGAGACCCAGTACTTC. This chain joins TRBV5-6 and TRBJ2-5; 7 positions agree with TRBD1. Germline lookup yields CDR1 SGHDT and CDR2 YYEEEE. The CDR3 extends over 14 amino acids. V lost 1 base, J lost 3 bases, and 3 bases stayed unmatched.

This clone occurred once. The chain uses TRBV5-4 and TRBJ2-5, with D unclear. V dropped 3 bases and J dropped 5 bases, with 11 bases sitting between them. CDR1 and CDR2 from the germline V gene are SGHNT and YYREEE (reference sequence). This CDR3 has 13 amino acids. Here the CDR3 DNA reads TGTGCCAGCAGCTCCCCTAGTGACGAGACCCAGTACTTC. Translating it yields CASSSPSDETQYF.

This clone was seen a few times. This rearrangement joins TRBV2 to TRBJ1-2; tentatively, D is TRBD1 (5 bases). Germline lookup yields CDR1 SNHLY and CDR2 FYNNEI. CDR3 length equals 13 residues. V was shortened by 4 bases and J by 8 bases, with 14 bases between the two germline ends. CDR3 sequence (DNA): TGTGCCAGCAGTGTTTCGGGGGTGGACGGCTACACCTTC. It specifies CASSVSGVDGYTF.

The V call is TRBV5-1, the J call TRBJ2-5; 7 bases align to TRBD1. The germline V gene encodes CDR1 SGHRS and CDR2 YFSETQ. V shed 4 bases, J shed 0 bases, and the junction held 9 bases outside the gene matches. CDR3 length: 16 residues. The CDR3 bases are TGCGCCAGCAGCCGAGGGACAGCTTATTACCAAGAGACCCAGTACTTC. It translates to CASSRGTAYYQETQYF.

The gene calls are TRBV29-1 and TRBJ2-6, with 8 bases lining up with TRBD2. The trim removed 4 bases at V and 2 bases at J, leaving 10 bases unmatched. CDR1 SQVTM and CDR2 ANQGSEA come from the germline V gene. This CDR3 contains 17 residues. This chain's CDR3 is CSVAGAGGLTGANVLTF. The CDR3 region has the DNA TGCAGCGTTGCCGGGGCGGGAGGTTTAACTGGGGCCAACGTCCTGACTTTC.

The chain carries TRBV5-1 and TRBJ2-3; D is ambiguous. The V end lost 4 bases, the J end lost 0 bases, and 6 bases lay between the germline ends. Germline assignment: CDR1 SGHRS and CDR2 YFSETQ. This CDR3 contains 13 residues. Here the CDR3 reads CASSGPSTDTQYF. The CDR3 coding sequence is TGCGCCAGCAGCGGGCCTAGCACAGATACGCAGTATTTT. Variable domain in full (rest from reference TRBV5-1 and TRBJ2-3): KAGVTQTPRYLIKTRGQQVTLSCSPISGHRSVSWYQQTPGQGLQFLFEYFSETQRNKGNFPGRFSGRQFSNSRSEMNVSTLELGDSALYLCASSGPSTDTQYFGPGTRLTVL.

The V gene is TRBV11-2, the J gene TRBJ2-3; a possible D gene is TRBD2 (5 bases). CDR3 length: 16 amino acids. From germline, CDR1 is SGHAT and CDR2 FQNNGV. V was cut by 4 bases and J by 0 bases, with 14 bases left in between. The CDR3 loop reads CASSSASSPSTDTQYF. CDR3 bases: TGTGCCAGCAGCTCCGCTAGCAGCCCTAGCACAGATACGCAGTATTTT.

The rearrangement uses TRBV6-5 and TRBJ2-2, with D perhaps being TRBD1 or TRBD2 (5 bases each). The CDR3 runs to 16 residues. V lost 0 bases and J 6 bases, leaving 14 bases between the germline ends. Germline values: CDR1 MNHEY, CDR2 SVGAGI. CDR3 nucleotides: TGTGCCAGCAGTTACTCGAGCAGGGTGGAGGCCGGGGAGCTGTTTTTT. Its protein is CASSYSSRVEAGELFF.

The chain couples TRBV7-8 to TRBJ2-3; D is possibly TRBD2 (6 bases). V lost 4 bases and J 6 bases, leaving 20 bases between the germline ends. The CDR3 is 16 amino acids. Germline V gene sequence: CDR1 SGHVS, CDR2 FQNEAQ. Here the CDR3 reads CASSWRGREPADTQYF. The CDR3 nucleotides are TGTGCCAGCAGCTGGAGGGGCCGGGAGCCGGCGGATACGCAGTATTTT.

This clone was picked up a small number of times. The rearrangement links TRBV10-3 to TRBJ2-7; 16 bases fit TRBD2. The CDR3 consists of 17 residues. Trimming took 10 bases from V and 3 from J; bases not matched to a gene: 12. CDR1 and CDR2 from the germline V gene are ENHRY and SYGVKD. CDR3 region: CATQGTSGRARGYEQYF. The CDR3 region has the DNA TGTGCCACCCAGGGGACTAGCGGGAGGGCCAGAGGCTACGAGCAGTACTTC.

This sequence joins TRBV5-1 and TRBJ2-7; D uncertain. Germline CDR1 SGHRS, CDR2 YFSETQ. V lost 0 bases to trimming and J lost 4 bases, with 5 bases between them. This CDR3 region has 12 residues. This CDR3 reads CASSLGAYEQYF. In nucleotides, the CDR3 is TGCGCCAGCAGCTTGGGGGCTTACGAGCAGTACTTC.

This rearrangement joins TRBV5-8 to TRBJ1-1; TRBD1 matches at 7 bases. Germline CDR1 is SGHTS and CDR2 is YDEGEE. The V and J ends lost 3 bases and 3 bases, in that order; junction bases with no gene match: 5. The CDR3 extends over 14 amino acids. For the CDR3, the DNA is TGTGCCAGCAGCTCTGGACAGGCGGACACTGAAGCTTTCTTT. Its translation is CASSSGQADTEAFF.

V gene TRBV28 combines with J gene TRBJ1-3; TRBD1 is a possible D gene (5 bases). The CDR3 has 15 residues. CDR1 and CDR2 from the germline V gene are MDHEN and SYDVKM. Trimming removed 5 bases from V and 3 bases from J, with 14 bases in between. The CDR3 reads CASSPTLRGGNTIYF. The CDR3 DNA is TGTGCCAGCAGTCCGACTCTTAGGGGTGGAAACACCATATATTTT.

The V call is TRBV30, the J call TRBJ2-7; TRBD2 matches at 12 bases. This CDR3 contains 14 residues. The germline V gene has CDR1 GTSNPN and CDR2 SVGIG (reference sequence). With 1 base clipped from V and 8 bases from J, the junction kept 6 bases outside the gene matches. The CDR3 coding sequence is TGTGCCTGGAGTGCCCAAGGACTAGCGGGAAAGCAGTACTTC. Its protein product is CAWSAQGLAGKQYF.

The chain carries TRBV19 and TRBJ2-3; D is possibly TRBD2 (6 bases). CDR1 and CDR2 (germline): LNHDA, SQIVND (reference sequence). This CDR3 comprises 14 residues. V gave up 8 bases and J gave up 2 bases, with 14 bases separating them. The CDR3 loop is CASSPGDYTDTQYF. As DNA, the CDR3 is TGTGCCAGTTCACCGGGAGATTACACAGATACGCAGTATTTT. Supplemented by reference TRBV19 and TRBJ2-3, the full variable domain reads DGGITQSPKYLFRKEGQNVTLSCEQNLNHDAMYWYRQDPGQGLRLIYYSQIVNDFQKGDIAEGYSVSREKKESFPLTVTSAQKNPTAFYLCASSPGDYTDTQYFGPGTRLTVL.

The chain combines TRBV29-1 with TRBJ2-1; D may match TRBD1 or TRBD2 (5 bases each). This CDR3 is 13 amino acids long. Germline CDR1 SQVTM, CDR2 ANQGSEA. Trimming removed 8 bases at V and 7 bases at J, with 18 bases between. CDR3 in DNA: TGCAGCAGTCCGGGACGTTCGATGAATGAGCAGTTCTTC. This encodes CSSPGRSMNEQFF.

The rearrangement uses TRBV15 and TRBJ2-7; TRBD1 agrees at 7 bases. This CDR3 is built from 16 residues. Germline CDR1 is LNHNV and CDR2 is YYDKDF (reference sequence). After removal of 0 bases from V and 6 bases from J, the junction contained 11 bases not matched to a gene. CDR3 sequence reads: CATSREIVTGDGEQYF. Written as DNA, the CDR3 is TGTGCCACCAGCAGAGAGATTGTAACAGGGGATGGCGAGCAGTACTTC. Full variable domain (outside the CDR3, taken from reference TRBV15 and TRBJ2-7): DAMVIQNPRYQVTQFGKPVTLSCSQTLNHNVMYWYQQKSSQAPKLLFHYYDKDFNNEADTPDNFQSRRPNTSFCFLDIRSPGLGDTAMYLCATSREIVTGDGEQYFGPGTRLTVT.

The chain carries TRBV5-1 and TRBJ2-1; D is uncertain. V was trimmed by 0 bases and J by 9 bases, leaving 7 bases between them. The germline V gene encodes CDR1 SGHRS and CDR2 YFSETQ. This CDR3 is 12 amino acids long. The CDR3 loop reads CASSLGLGEQFF. CDR3 in DNA: TGCGCCAGCAGCTTGGGTCTCGGTGAGCAGTTCTTC.

The rearrangement links TRBV2 to TRBJ2-2; tentative D call: TRBD2 (6 bases). The germline V and J ends were trimmed by 2 bases and 3 bases, with 10 bases remaining between them. CDR3 length equals 15 residues. CDR1 is SNHLY and CDR2 is FYNNEI in the germline V gene. CDR3 nucleotides: TGTGCCAGCAGTGAACGGGGGATAGACACCGGGGAGCTGTTTTTT. Encoded protein: CASSERGIDTGELFF.

This chain uses TRBV5-1 with TRBJ2-7, with D maybe TRBD2 (5 bases). CDR3 size: 13 residues. Per the germline V gene, CDR1 is SGHRS and CDR2 is YFSETQ. V dropped 3 bases and J dropped 3 bases, with 10 bases sitting between them. The CDR3 loop reads CASSSSTSYEQYF. The CDR3 DNA follows: TGCGCCAGCAGCTCGTCAACTAGCTACGAGCAGTACTTC.

V is TRBV25-1 and J is TRBJ1-1, with D possibly TRBD1 on 6 matching bases. V was pared by 2 bases and J by 7 bases, with 8 bases between. The CDR3 totals 12 residues. Germline assignment: CDR1 MGHDK and CDR2 SYGVNS. The DNA for the CDR3 is TGTGCCAGCAGTGAAGGGGGCGGTGAAGCTTTCTTT. Protein product: CASSEGGGEAFF.

Points on this clone: Germline is not matched at one junction end, which may reflect a read error. The chain joins TRBV7-3 to TRBJ2-3; 8 nucleotides agree with TRBD1. The CDR3 loop spans 15 amino acids. Germline lookup yields CDR1 SGHTA and CDR2 FQGTGA. In DNA form, the CDR3 reads TGTGCCAGCAGCCTAACGGGACAGGGCACAGATACGCAGTATTTT. Encoded protein: CASSLTGQGTDTQYF.

This clone was seen a single time. The chain has TRBV30 and TRBJ2-2; no firm D call. The CDR3 extends over 14 amino acids. Trimming removed 4 bases from V and 4 bases from J, with 13 bases in between. Germline V CDR1 and CDR2: GTSNPN, SVGIG (reference sequence). CDR3 in amino acids: CAWKWLVGTGELFF. CDR3 sequence (DNA): TGTGCCTGGAAGTGGCTAGTGGGCACCGGGGAGCTGTTTTTT.

The V gene is TRBV7-9, the J gene TRBJ1-2; possibly TRBD1 for D (6 bases). This CDR3 has 15 residues. The V gene lost 10 bases and the J gene lost 1 base, with 19 bases spanning the gap. CDR1 is SEHNR, CDR2 FQNEAQ, per germline (reference sequence). The CDR3: CATRGALNDNYGYTF. In DNA, the CDR3 is TGTGCCACAAGGGGGGCGTTAAACGATAACTATGGCTACACCTTC.

The chain uses TRBV5-1 and TRBJ1-4; D uncertain. Trimming stripped 4 bases from V and 2 bases from J, with 12 bases between. This CDR3 is built from 15 residues. The germline V gene encodes CDR1 SGHRS and CDR2 YFSETQ. Here the CDR3 reads CASSLTWRTNEKLFF. DNA for the CDR3: TGCGCCAGCAGCCTCACTTGGAGGACTAATGAAAAACTGTTTTTT. The full variable domain, with the rest looked up from reference TRBV5-1 and TRBJ1-4, is KAGVTQTPRYLIKTRGQQVTLSCSPISGHRSVSWYQQTPGQGLQFLFEYFSETQRNKGNFPGRFSGRQFSNSRSEMNVSTLELGDSALYLCASSLTWRTNEKLFFGSGTQLSVL.

The chain is built from TRBV7-9 and TRBJ2-3, with TRBD2 matching over 12 bases. Germline V gene sequence: CDR1 SEHNR, CDR2 FQNEAQ (reference sequence). The CDR3 totals 16 residues. Trimming removed 4 bases from V and 1 base from J; junction bases left unmatched: 3. The CDR3 reads CASSYSSGRGTDTQYF. DNA of the CDR3: TGTGCCAGCAGCTATTCTAGCGGGAGGGGCACAGATACGCAGTATTTT.

The chain carries TRBV27 and TRBJ2-3, with TRBD2 identical over 7 bases. CDR1 and CDR2 from the germline V gene are MNHEY and SMNVEV (reference sequence). This CDR3 has 16 residues. Trimming removed 6 bases from V and 2 bases from J; junction bases left unmatched: 11. CDR3 region: CASRPTGTTHTDTQYF. The CDR3 bases are TGTGCCAGCAGACCCACCGGGACTACGCACACAGATACGCAGTATTTT.

This chain uses TRBV12-5 with TRBJ1-1, with 11 bases that match TRBD1. The CDR3 totals 16 residues. Germline trimming cut 1 base from V and 8 bases from J; bases unmatched to any gene: 9. The V gene's germline CDR1 is LGHNT and CDR2 FRNRAP. The CDR3 nucleotides are TGTGCTAGTGGTTTGGCCCCAGGACAGGGGGCTCCGGAAGCTTTCTTT. Translated, it gives CASGLAPGQGAPEAFF.